The rows below give T cell receptor beta chains drawn from one sample of a study of blood T cell repertoires in COVID-19. Using immunoSEQ multiplex PCR, the repertoire was profiled, and TCRdb retains in-frame clones only, with some absent. The data contain about 25,000 clones, approximately 79% of them singletons. Sequences were obtained from peripheral blood. The receptors were sampled from a woman at least 80 years old with acute or convalescent COVID-19. Both conserved end residues are part of each CDR3. The D gene is left open where the match is weak. Clone size is shown for a subset of rows, as once, few, many or a class of expanded clone.

j_call clone_size v_call d_call cdr3_nt cdr3_aa
TRBJ2-1 NA TRBV7-2 TRBD2 TGTGCCAGCAGCCCGACTAGCGGGAGCTACAATGAGCAGTTCTTC CASSPTSGSYNEQFF
TRBJ2-7 NA TRBV11-3 NA TGTGCCAGCAGTCCGGAGGGCTGGGGATACGAGCAGTACTTC CASSPEGWGYEQYF
TRBJ1-6 NA TRBV12-2 NA TGTGCAAGTCGTCCCCAGGGGGCTGGAAATTCACCCCTCCACTTT CASRPQGAGNSPLHF
TRBJ1-2 NA TRBV15 NA TGTGCCACCAGCAGAGATAGCCAGGGAAGCTATGGCTACACCTTC CATSRDSQGSYGYTF
TRBJ1-1 NA TRBV4-1 NA TGCGCCAGCAGCCGGCCTTCGGGAAGGGTCACTGAAGCTTTCTTT CASSRPSGRVTEAFF
TRBJ2-7 few TRBV5-1 TRBD2 TGCGCCAGCAGCTTGACGGCGGGAGAGGGGACCTACGAGCAGTACTTC CASSLTAGEGTYEQYF
TRBJ1-1 NA TRBV4-1 TRBD1 TGCGCCAGCAGCCAAGGTCAGGGGGCGCGCACTGAAGCTTTCTTT CASSQGQGARTEAFF
TRBJ2-5 NA TRBV27 TRBD2 TGTGCCAGCAGTTTATCCCTAGCGGGAGAGGGGACCCAGTACTTC CASSLSLAGEGTQYF
TRBJ2-1 NA TRBV3-1/TRBV3-2 TRBD1 TGTGCCAGCAGCCAACACCGGGACAGGGGGCGTGATGAGCAGTTCTTC CASSQHRDRGRDEQFF
TRBJ1-1 NA TRBV6-5 TRBD1 TGTGCCAGCAGGCAGACAGGGGGCTTTGTCACTGAAGCTTTCTTT CASRQTGGFVTEAFF
TRBJ1-4 NA TRBV5-1 NA TGCGCCAGCAAAACGGGACTGTTTAATGAAAAACTGTTTTTT CASKTGLFNEKLFF
TRBJ2-7 NA TRBV27 TRBD2 TGTGCCAGCAGTTCCCCGGGACTAGCGGGGGGTCTCTCCTACGAGCAGTACTTC CASSSPGLAGGLSYEQYF
TRBJ1-5 NA TRBV6-5 NA TGTGCCAGCGTGGAGAGCAGCAATCAGCCCCAGCATTTT CASVESSNQPQHF
TRBJ1-1 few TRBV5-1 NA TGCGCCAGCAGCTTTCCAGGGGAGGGCACTGAAGCTTTCTTT CASSFPGEGTEAFF
TRBJ2-7 NA TRBV7-2 TRBD1 TGTGCCAGCAGCACTGGACAGGGAACCTACGAGCAGTACTTC CASSTGQGTYEQYF
TRBJ1-1 NA TRBV6-2/TRBV6-3 NA TGTGCCAGCAGCTGGGCCGACAGAGCCACTGAAGCTTTCTTT CASSWADRATEAFF
TRBJ1-2 NA TRBV11-2 TRBD1 TGTGCCAGCAGACCAGCCGGGACAGGGGGCAAGGGCTACACCTTC CASRPAGTGGKGYTF
TRBJ2-5 NA TRBV30 NA TGTGCCTGGACAGGCAGGGGCGGGGGGACCCAGTACTTC CAWTGRGGGTQYF
TRBJ2-1 NA TRBV24-1 TRBD2 TGTGCCACCAGTGACCCGACTAGCGGGAGGTACAATGAGCAGTTCTTC CATSDPTSGRYNEQFF
TRBJ1-1 NA TRBV7-9 TRBD1 TGTGCCAGCATCTCAACAGGGGGCGCAGATGAAGCTTTCTTT CASISTGGADEAFF
TRBJ2-5 NA TRBV5-1 TRBD2 TGCGCCAGCAGCCCACGGACTAGCGGGAGGTTGTATGAGACCCAGTACTTC CASSPRTSGRLYETQYF
TRBJ1-2 once TRBV2 TRBD1 TGTGCCAGCAGCCGGGACAGTGGGAACTATGGCTACACCTTC CASSRDSGNYGYTF
TRBJ2-5 NA TRBV2 TRBD2 TGTGCCAGCAGCGAGAGCGGGAACTCCCGAGAGACCCAGTACTTC CASSESGNSRETQYF
TRBJ2-2 NA TRBV6-4 TRBD2 TGTGCCAGCAGTGACCCGGGACTAGCGGGGCCATTTGGCACCGGGGAGCTGTTTTTT CASSDPGLAGPFGTGELFF
TRBJ2-7 NA TRBV2 NA TGTGCCAGCATTGATCCGGGACAAACCTACGAGCAGTACTTC CASIDPGQTYEQYF
TRBJ2-7 NA TRBV6-2/TRBV6-3 NA TGTGCCAGCACCCCCTCCCAGCGGCCGAAGCAGTACTTC CASTPSQRPKQYF
TRBJ1-1 few TRBV3-1/TRBV3-2 NA TGTGCCAGCAGCTCCCCCGCTGAAGCTTTCTTT CASSSPAEAFF
TRBJ1-3 NA TRBV5-1 TRBD1 TGCGCCAGCAGCTTGCGACAGGGTTCTGGAAACACCATATATTTT CASSLRQGSGNTIYF
TRBJ2-7 NA TRBV24-1 TRBD1 TGTGCCACCAGTGATCCCCGGACAGGGAGCTACGAGCAGTACTTC CATSDPRTGSYEQYF